The following is a T cell receptor beta chain sequence with its context. The data derive from a study of T cell responses to AZD1222 COVID-19 vaccine. The CDR3 length is 14 residues. V trimming: 4 bases; J trimming: 8 bases; junction bases outside the gene matches: 8. Germline V lookup: CDR1 MDHEN, CDR2 SYDVKM. The method was immunoSEQ multiplex PCR; TCRdb's version includes in-frame clones alone and lacks a portion of them. The profile shows 96,000 or so clones, about nine tenths of them singletons. The receptor was derived from an adult in good health. Sample: peripheral blood, taken on day 0 of AZD1222 vaccination. This chain uses TRBV28 with TRBJ2-1; 7 bases are shared with TRBD2. CDR3 sequence (DNA): TGTGCCAGCAGTTCTCTCGGGACTATCCATGAGCAGTTCTTC. This gives the protein CASSSLGTIHEQFF.